This T cell receptor (beta chain) is drawn from a study of blood T cells in healthy people across ages. Combining a sample-barcoded 5' primer with a J-beta primer mix, a second PCR ran for roughly 7 to 12 cycles. Each CDR3 protein is one row after TCRdb ran MiXCR on the 5' RACE reads. Altogether 1.5 million to 1.8 million distinct CDR3 sequences are present, around 40% being singletons, with the ten largest covering about 4.1%. Trimming pared 3 bases from V and 5 bases from J, leaving 13 bases between. Germline assignment: CDR1 MDHEN and CDR2 SYDVKM. This CDR3 has 14 amino acids. The specimen was blood. The chain uses TRBV28 and TRBJ1-1; maybe TRBD1 (5 bases). This TCR came from a young woman in good health. CDR3 coding DNA: TGTGCCAGCAGTTTTCGCGGGGGATGGACTGAAGCTTTCTTT. Encoded protein: CASSFRGGWTEAFF.